The rows below give T cell receptor beta chains drawn from one sample of a study of T cells after yellow fever vaccination. TCRdb processed the 5' RACE reads anew with MiXCR; each CDR3 protein has one entry. The data contain under 55,000 distinct CDR3 sequences, 6.8% of them singletons. Specimen: CD8+ T cells not binding an NS4B(214-222) dextramer, sorted from PBMCs, collected 45 days after the yellow fever booster vaccination. These TCRs come from a man younger than 40 who received the YFV17D yellow fever vaccine. The CDR3 runs from the conserved cysteine through the conserved F or W. D genes are given only for firm matches. A clone size is listed for some rows: how often the clone was seen (once, few, many), or a class if it is expanded.

CDR3,DNA,V,size,J,D
CASSPQGNTEAFF,TGTGCCAGCAGTCCTCAGGGGAACACTGAAGCTTTCTTT,TRBV27,many,TRBJ1-1,.
CASRSSPDTQYF,TGTGCCAGCAGAAGCTCCCCAGATACGCAGTATTTT,TRBV7-9,many,TRBJ2-3,.
CATGGRETQYF,TGTGCCACCGGCGGGAGAGAGACCCAGTACTTC,TRBV9,many,TRBJ2-5,TRBD2
CASWEFVRTTEAFF,TGTGCCAGCTGGGAGTTTGTCAGAACCACTGAAGCTTTCTTT,TRBV2,many,TRBJ1-1,.
CSARDLEATLSQYF,TGCAGTGCTAGAGATCTGGAGGCTACCCTGAGCCAGTACTTC,TRBV20-1,many,TRBJ2-5,.
CASSALGTATGEQFF,TGTGCCAGCAGTGCCCTCGGGACTGCGACCGGTGAGCAGTTCTTC,TRBV28,once,TRBJ2-1,.
CASTHRATQPQHF,TGTGCCAGCACCCACAGGGCTACTCAGCCCCAGCATTTT,TRBV28,many,TRBJ1-5,.
CAISESGETSGRPSSYNEQFF,TGTGCCATCAGTGAGTCGGGTGAGACTAGCGGGAGGCCCAGCTCCTACAATGAGCAGTTCTTC,TRBV10-3,many,TRBJ2-1,TRBD2
CASSYTRTELFF,TGTGCCAGCAGTTACACCCGTACGGAGCTGTTTTTT,TRBV6-6,many,TRBJ2-2,.
CASSLDLTSGRAEANTDTQYF,TGTGCCAGCAGCTTAGATTTGACTAGCGGGAGGGCTGAGGCAAACACAGATACGCAGTATTTT,TRBV11-2,few,TRBJ2-3,TRBD2
CASSVGLAGGPVEEQFF,TGTGCCAGCAGCGTGGGACTAGCGGGAGGGCCAGTGGAGGAGCAGTTCTTC,TRBV5-8,few,TRBJ2-1,TRBD2
CANPTIRETGANVLTF,TGCGCCAACCCTACCATTAGAGAGACTGGGGCCAACGTCCTGACTTTC,TRBV10-1,many,TRBJ2-6,.
CASSLSRVVGGQGSFF,TGTGCCAGCAGTTTATCGAGGGTTGTAGGTGGACAGGGTTCGTTCTTT,TRBV27,.,TRBJ1-1,TRBD1
CASSIIHHEQYF,TGTGCCAGCAGCATCATACACCACGAGCAGTACTTC,TRBV11-2,many,TRBJ2-7,.
CASSLAHPPSDTQYF,TGTGCCAGCAGTTTGGCCCACCCCCCATCAGATACGCAGTATTTT,TRBV12-3/TRBV12-4,.,TRBJ2-3,.
CASSFIDRGVTDTQYF,TGTGCCAGCAGCTTTATCGACAGGGGAGTCACAGATACGCAGTATTTT,TRBV7-2,few,TRBJ2-3,TRBD1
CASSLTGVGIQYF,TGTGCCAGCAGTCTAACAGGGGTCGGCATTCAGTACTTC,TRBV27,many,TRBJ2-4,TRBD1
CASSLIRLAKETQYF,TGTGCCAGCAGTTTAATAAGACTAGCTAAGGAGACCCAGTACTTC,TRBV28,.,TRBJ2-5,TRBD2
CASNYPTETAKNIQYF,TGTGCCAGCAATTACCCCACAGAAACGGCCAAAAACATTCAGTACTTC,TRBV2,many,TRBJ2-4,.
CASSGTSYEQYF,TGTGCCAGCAGCGGGACATCCTACGAGCAGTACTTC,TRBV5-6,many,TRBJ2-7,.
CSVPGMGDGYTF,TGCAGCGTCCCGGGCATGGGGGATGGCTACACCTTC,TRBV29-1,few,TRBJ1-2,.
CASSYRGGINEQFF,TGTGCCAGCAGTTACCGTGGCGGCATTAATGAGCAGTTCTTC,TRBV6-2/TRBV6-3,many,TRBJ2-1,.
CASSVRGPYNEQFF,TGTGCCAGCAGTGTCCGGGGGCCCTACAATGAGCAGTTCTTC,TRBV12-3/TRBV12-4,many,TRBJ2-1,.
CATRGLALTYEQYF,TGTGCCACGCGGGGACTAGCACTCACCTACGAGCAGTACTTC,TRBV2,many,TRBJ2-7,TRBD2
CATRPGQGNTGELFF,TGTGCCACCAGGCCGGGACAGGGGAACACCGGGGAGCTGTTTTTT,TRBV15,many,TRBJ2-2,TRBD1
CASSQDVSSSYNEQFF,TGCGCCAGCAGCCAAGACGTGTCGAGCTCCTACAATGAGCAGTTCTTC,TRBV4-1,few,TRBJ2-1,.
CASRKTNYNEQFF,TGTGCCAGCAGGAAGACAAACTACAATGAGCAGTTCTTC,TRBV12-3/TRBV12-4,many,TRBJ2-1,.
CSARGTEDYNEQFF,TGCAGTGCTAGAGGGACTGAGGACTACAATGAGCAGTTCTTC,TRBV20-1,many,TRBJ2-1,.
CASSQVRGGALGNTIYF,TGCGCCAGCAGCCAAGTAAGGGGGGGAGCGCTTGGAAACACCATATATTTT,TRBV4-3,.,TRBJ1-3,.
CASSFGLNYGYTF,TGTGCCAGCAGCTTCGGGCTTAACTATGGCTACACCTTC,TRBV11-2,few,TRBJ1-2,.
CASSLVGRARNEQFF,TGTGCCAGCAGTTTAGTCGGGAGGGCCCGCAATGAGCAGTTCTTC,TRBV27,.,TRBJ2-1,TRBD2
CASSFEDEQYF,TGTGCCAGCAGCTTCGAGGACGAGCAGTACTTC,TRBV5-8,many,TRBJ2-7,.
CASGSGLAGGWTYEQYF,TGTGCCAGCGGCTCTGGACTAGCGGGAGGCTGGACCTACGAGCAGTACTTC,TRBV5-5,.,TRBJ2-7,TRBD2
CASSPRLRDRVFF,TGTGCCAGCAGCCCACGGCTCCGGGACAGGGTATTCTTC,TRBV12-3/TRBV12-4,many,TRBJ2-1,TRBD1
CSARGRDSYEQYF,TGCAGTGCTAGGGGGAGGGACTCCTACGAGCAGTACTTC,TRBV20-1,many,TRBJ2-7,TRBD2
CASHGPPYNEQFF,TGTGCCAGTCATGGGCCGCCCTACAATGAGCAGTTCTTC,TRBV12-3/TRBV12-4,many,TRBJ2-1,.
CSARTGQNNEQFF,TGCAGCGCTCGGACAGGACAAAACAATGAGCAGTTCTTC,TRBV29-1,few,TRBJ2-1,TRBD1
CATSRDGPGELFF,TGTGCCACCAGCAGAGACGGGCCCGGGGAGCTGTTTTTT,TRBV15,many,TRBJ2-2,.
CSARTYSGANVLTF,TGCAGTGCTAGAACCTACTCTGGGGCCAACGTCCTGACTTTC,TRBV20-1,many,TRBJ2-6,.
CSVDVGSDTYGYTF,TGCAGCGTTGACGTAGGGTCTGACACCTATGGCTACACCTTC,TRBV29-1,many,TRBJ1-2,.
CSVGGEKREGPFGAYEQYF,TGCAGCGTTGGAGGGGAAAAGCGGGAGGGTCCCTTTGGGGCCTACGAGCAGTACTTC,TRBV29-1,many,TRBJ2-7,TRBD2
CATSRDLGGASKQYF,TGTGCCACCAGCAGAGATCTAGGGGGCGCGAGCAAGCAGTACTTC,TRBV15,many,TRBJ2-7,TRBD1
CASSLVPSSGGSSYEQYF,TGCGCCAGCAGCTTGGTTCCGTCTAGCGGAGGGAGCTCCTACGAGCAGTACTTC,TRBV5-1,many,TRBJ2-7,TRBD2
CASSYGAAWNQPQHF,TGTGCCAGCAGTTACGGGGCTGCCTGGAATCAGCCCCAGCATTTT,TRBV6-2/TRBV6-3,many,TRBJ1-5,.
CASSRGGAGEQTRTQYF,TGTGCCAGCAGCCGAGGTGGGGCGGGAGAACAAACGCGGACCCAGTACTTC,TRBV21-1,many,TRBJ2-5,.
CSARDAPSNEQFF,TGCAGTGCTAGAGATGCGCCCAGCAATGAGCAGTTCTTC,TRBV20-1,many,TRBJ2-1,.
CASSPGASGYSDTQYF,TGTGCCAGCAGTCCCGGGGCCAGCGGGTACTCGGATACGCAGTATTTT,TRBV12-3/TRBV12-4,many,TRBJ2-3,.
CASSGLAGASGELFF,TGTGCCAGCAGTGGACTAGCGGGAGCCTCCGGGGAGCTGTTTTTT,TRBV25-1,.,TRBJ2-2,TRBD2
CSARADYDNEQFF,TGCAGTGCTAGGGCCGACTACGACAATGAGCAGTTCTTC,TRBV20-1,many,TRBJ2-1,.
CATSSPGQGASGELFF,TGTGCCACCAGCAGTCCGGGACAGGGGGCCTCCGGGGAGCTGTTTTTT,TRBV15,many,TRBJ2-2,TRBD1
CASTEAGSQETQYF,TGCGCCAGCACCGAAGCTGGGAGCCAAGAGACCCAGTACTTC,TRBV5-1,many,TRBJ2-5,.
CASSGTSPEQFF,TGTGCCAGCAGCGGGACTAGCCCAGAGCAGTTCTTC,TRBV7-2,many,TRBJ2-1,TRBD2
CASSYSITGFPTGELFF,TGTGCCAGCAGTTACTCAATCACAGGGTTCCCCACCGGGGAGCTGTTTTTT,TRBV6-5,.,TRBJ2-2,.